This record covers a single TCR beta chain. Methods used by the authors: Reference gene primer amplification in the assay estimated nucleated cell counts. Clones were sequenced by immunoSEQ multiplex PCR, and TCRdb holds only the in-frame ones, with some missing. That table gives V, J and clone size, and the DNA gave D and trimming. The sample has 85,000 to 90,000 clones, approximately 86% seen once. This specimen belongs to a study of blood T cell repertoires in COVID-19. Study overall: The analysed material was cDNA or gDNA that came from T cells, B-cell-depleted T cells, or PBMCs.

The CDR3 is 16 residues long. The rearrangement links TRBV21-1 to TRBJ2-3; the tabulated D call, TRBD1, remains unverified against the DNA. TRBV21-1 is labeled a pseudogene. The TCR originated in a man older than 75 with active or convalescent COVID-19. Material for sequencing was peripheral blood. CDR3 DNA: TGTGCCAGTCACACTTACAGATGGACAGGGGGGGATACGCAGTATTTT. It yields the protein CASHTYRWTGGDTQYF.